This T cell receptor beta chain was retrieved from a study of OX40 agonist ivuxolimab in advanced cancers. Looking at the study overall: Patients undergoing dose escalation presented with hepatocellular carcinoma, melanoma, renal cell or head and neck cancer. Prior anti-PD-1, anti-PD-L1 or anti-CTLA-4 therapy was allowed; more than 30% had some.

This clone was counted only a few times. Here immunoSEQ multiplex PCR was the method, and the copy in TCRdb shows in-frame clones only, minus some. The sample contains about 14,000 clones, about 80% of which appear only once. CDR3 length: 15 residues. V lost 1 base, J lost 4 bases, and 6 bases stayed unmatched. From germline, CDR1 is SEHNR and CDR2 FQNEAQ (reference sequence). The receptor was isolated from an adult with an advanced solid tumor such as melanoma, head and neck, liver or kidney cancer. This rearrangement joins TRBV7-9 to TRBJ1-2; 7 bases map to TRBD1. The starting material was CD4+ or CD8+ T cells sorted from blood, obtained in a trial of the OX40 agonist ivuxolimab. CDR3 in amino acids: CASSLEMTGSYGYTF. For the CDR3, the DNA is TGTGCCAGCAGCTTAGAGATGACAGGGTCCTATGGCTACACCTTC.